These 10 T cell receptor beta chains were sequenced from one sample in a study of molecular identifiers for immune sequencing clone quantification. TCRdb fed the PCR reads into MiXCR, producing one record per CDR3 protein. The sample consists of about half a million distinct CDR3 sequences, around 23% of them appearing once. Sequenced sample: naive CD8+ T cells from blood, with Jurkat cell RNA spiked in. Subset meaning: FACS-sorted CD8+CD4-CCR7+CD45RA+ naive T cells. The source of these receptors is a human donor in good health. Some libraries in this study had Jurkat cell RNA spiked in.

This clonotype occurred many times. V and J are TRBV9 and TRBJ1-4, with 7 bases identical to TRBD1. V lost 3 bases, J lost 6 bases, and 2 bases stayed unmatched. The germline gives CDR1 SGDLS, CDR2 YYNGEE. The CDR3 is 13 amino acids. Here the CDR3 reads CASSGGTDEKLFF. Written as DNA, the CDR3 is TGTGCCAGCAGCGGAGGGACAGATGAAAAACTGTTTTTT.

Comment on this clonotype: It may be a read error: a sequence one base away is much more abundant. This rearrangement joins TRBV28 to TRBJ2-5; 8 bases line up with TRBD2. The CDR3 extends over 14 amino acids. Germline V gene sequence: CDR1 MDHEN, CDR2 SYDVKM. DNA of the CDR3: TGTGCCAGCAGCCCGGAACTAGCGGCAGAGACCCTGTACTTC. The encoded protein is CASSPELAAETLYF.

The genes are TRBV28 and TRBJ2-1; D unclear. Germline V CDR1 and CDR2: MDHEN, SYDVKM. The germline V and J ends were trimmed by 2 bases and 8 bases, with 7 bases remaining between them. The CDR3 spans 12 residues. The CDR3: CASSLRFDEQFF. The CDR3 nucleotides are TGTGCCAGCAGTTTACGCTTCGATGAGCAGTTCTTC.

There are a few counts of this clonotype. The V call is TRBV2, the J call TRBJ2-1, with 8 bases fitting TRBD2. V trimming: 10 bases; J trimming: 9 bases; junction bases outside the gene matches: 5. The CDR3 sequence is 11 residues long. The germline V gene encodes CDR1 SNHLY and CDR2 FYNNEI. This chain's CDR3 is CAIIGGVEQFF. For the CDR3, the DNA is TGTGCCATAATCGGGGGGGTTGAGCAGTTCTTC.

This clonotype was seen only a few times. CDR3 amino acids: CASRRAAVGGPIQYF. The CDR3 DNA follows: TGTGCCAGCAGGCGGGCGGCAGTGGGAGGTCCCATTCAGTACTTC. J is TRBJ2-4 and V is TRBV5-8; D perhaps matches TRBD2 (6 bases). Trimming cost V 5 bases and J 9 bases, with 21 bases left between them. Per the germline V gene, CDR1 is SGHTS and CDR2 is YDEGEE. CDR3 size: 15 residues.

This clonotype was seen a handful of times. The chain uses TRBV28 and TRBJ1-4; perhaps TRBD1 as D (5 bases). This CDR3 spans 16 amino acids. Trimming stripped 4 bases from V and 6 bases from J, with 18 bases between. Germline loops: CDR1 MDHEN, CDR2 SYDVKM. This chain's CDR3 is CASSSADGTPDEKLFF. CDR3 bases: TGTGCCAGCAGTTCCGCGGATGGGACGCCAGATGAAAAACTGTTTTTT.

This clonotype was picked up a small number of times. The chain joins TRBV15 to TRBJ1-3; TRBD1 is a possible D gene (5 bases). Germline V gene data show CDR1 as LNHNV and CDR2 as YYDKDF (reference sequence). This CDR3 is 15 amino acids long. V lost 1 base to trimming and J lost 7 bases, with 14 bases between them. The CDR3 nucleotides are TGTGCCACCAGCAGAGCATTGGGGCTTGGTAACACCATATATTTT. Translated, it gives CATSRALGLGNTIYF.

This clonotype was picked up many times. This sequence joins TRBV28 and TRBJ2-5, with D perhaps TRBD1 (6 bases). The CDR3 is made up of 15 amino acids. V was trimmed by 5 bases and J by 1 base, leaving 14 bases between them. CDR1 is MDHEN and CDR2 is SYDVKM in the germline V gene. As DNA, the CDR3 is TGTGCCAGCAGTCCTCCCGGACAGATCCAAGAGACCCAGTACTTC. As protein: CASSPPGQIQETQYF.

The rearrangement links TRBV28 to TRBJ2-7; 7 nucleotides match TRBD2. V trimming: 6 bases; J trimming: 0 bases; junction bases outside the gene matches: 5. The V gene's germline CDR1 is MDHEN and CDR2 SYDVKM. CDR3 size: 14 residues. The CDR3 region has the DNA TGTGCCAGCAGGCAAAGGACTAGCTCCTACGAGCAGTACTTC. Its protein is CASRQRTSSYEQYF.

This clonotype was found many times. The V and J genes are TRBV27 and TRBJ1-1; weak D call: TRBD1 (6 bases). The CDR3 extends over 13 amino acids. Trimming stripped 4 bases from V and 4 bases from J, with 10 bases between. Looked up from germline, CDR1 is MNHEY and CDR2 is SMNVEV (reference sequence). CDR3 in DNA: TGTGCCAGCAGTTGGACAGTGGGCACTGAAGCTTTCTTT. Translated, it gives CASSWTVGTEAFF.